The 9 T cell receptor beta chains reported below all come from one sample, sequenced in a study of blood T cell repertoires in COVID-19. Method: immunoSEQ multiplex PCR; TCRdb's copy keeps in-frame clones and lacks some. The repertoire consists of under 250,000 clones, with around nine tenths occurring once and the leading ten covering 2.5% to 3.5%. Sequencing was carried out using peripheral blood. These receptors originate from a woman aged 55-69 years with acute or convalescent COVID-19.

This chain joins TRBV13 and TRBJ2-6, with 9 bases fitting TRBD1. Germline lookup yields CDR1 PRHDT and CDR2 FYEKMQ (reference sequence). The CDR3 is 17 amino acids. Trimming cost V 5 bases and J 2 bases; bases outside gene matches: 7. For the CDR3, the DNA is TGTGCCAGCAGCCAGGGACAGGGACGAACTGGGGCCAACGTCCTGACTTTC. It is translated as CASSQGQGRTGANVLTF.

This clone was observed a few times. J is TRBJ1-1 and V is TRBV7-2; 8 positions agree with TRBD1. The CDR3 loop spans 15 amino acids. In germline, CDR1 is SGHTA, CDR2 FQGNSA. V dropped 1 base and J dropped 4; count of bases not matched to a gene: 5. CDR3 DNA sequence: TGTGCCAGCAGCTTAGGGGGACAGGTCGGCACTGAAGCTTTCTTT. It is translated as CASSLGGQVGTEAFF.

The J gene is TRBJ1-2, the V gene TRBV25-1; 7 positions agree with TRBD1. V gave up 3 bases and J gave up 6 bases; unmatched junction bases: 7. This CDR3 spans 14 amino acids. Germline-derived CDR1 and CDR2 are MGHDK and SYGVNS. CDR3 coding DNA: TGTGCCAGCAGTGACCAGGGGGTATATGATGGCTACACCTTC. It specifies CASSDQGVYDGYTF.

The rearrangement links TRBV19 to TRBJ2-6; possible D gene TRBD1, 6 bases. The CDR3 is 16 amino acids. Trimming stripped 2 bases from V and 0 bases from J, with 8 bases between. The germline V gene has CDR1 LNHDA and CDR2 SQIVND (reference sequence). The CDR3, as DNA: TGTGCCAGTAGTATAACAGGGAACTCTGGGGCCAACGTCCTGACTTTC. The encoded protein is CASSITGNSGANVLTF.

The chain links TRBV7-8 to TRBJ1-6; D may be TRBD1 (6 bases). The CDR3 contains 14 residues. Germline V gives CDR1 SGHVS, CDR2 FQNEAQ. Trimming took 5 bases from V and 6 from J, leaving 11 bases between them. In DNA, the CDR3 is TGTGCCAGCAGCCGGGGGGGGCTTAATTCACCCCTCCACTTT. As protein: CASSRGGLNSPLHF.

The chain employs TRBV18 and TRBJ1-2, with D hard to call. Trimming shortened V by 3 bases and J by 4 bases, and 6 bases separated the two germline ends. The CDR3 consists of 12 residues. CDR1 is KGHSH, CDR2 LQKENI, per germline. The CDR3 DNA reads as TGTGCCAGCTCACCTACAGCCTATGGCTACACCTTC. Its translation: CASSPTAYGYTF.

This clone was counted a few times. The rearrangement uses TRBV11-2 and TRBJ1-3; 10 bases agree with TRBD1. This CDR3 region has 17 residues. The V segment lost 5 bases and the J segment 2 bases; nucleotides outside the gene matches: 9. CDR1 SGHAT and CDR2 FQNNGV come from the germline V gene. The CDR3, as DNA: TGTGCCAGCAGCGTGACAGGGGGCGCGAGGACTGGAAACACCATATATTTT. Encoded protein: CASSVTGGARTGNTIYF.

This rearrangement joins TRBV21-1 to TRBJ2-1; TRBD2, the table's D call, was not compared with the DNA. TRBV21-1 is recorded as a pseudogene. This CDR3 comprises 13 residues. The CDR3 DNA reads TGTGCCAGCAACACTACCCAGCCTAATGAGCAGTTCTTC. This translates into CASNTTQPNEQFF.

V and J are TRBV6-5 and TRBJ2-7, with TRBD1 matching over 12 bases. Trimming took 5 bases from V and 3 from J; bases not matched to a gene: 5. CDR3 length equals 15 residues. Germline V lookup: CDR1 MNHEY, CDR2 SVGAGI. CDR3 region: CASSNRDRGLYEQYF. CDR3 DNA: TGTGCCAGCAGTAACCGGGACAGGGGGCTCTACGAGCAGTACTTC.